Sequencing of this T cell receptor beta chain was carried out in a study of blood T cell repertoires in COVID-19. On the study more broadly: The study drew acute and convalescent COVID-19 samples from the United States, Italy and Spain. T cells, B-cell-depleted T cells, or PBMCs supplied cDNA or gDNA.

Original processing notes: From reference gene primer amplification, estimates of nucleated cell counts were derived. TCRdb keeps only in-frame clones here, not all; method: immunoSEQ multiplex PCR. V and J calls and clone size are copied from that table; D and trimming were computed from the DNA. The sample consists of about 280,000 clones, roughly 90% of them appearing once. The ends were cut back, 6 bases at V and 2 bases at J, with 10 bases in the middle. The length of the CDR3 is 13 residues. The sequenced sample was peripheral blood. This chain connects TRBV12-3 or TRBV12-4 to TRBJ1-1; weak D call: TRBD1 (6 bases). The clonotype was recovered from a man in his fifties with acute or convalescent COVID-19. This CDR3 reads CASRPGQNTEAFF. The CDR3 nucleotides read TGTGCCAGCAGACCGGGACAAAACACTGAAGCTTTCTTT.